This TCR beta chain was sequenced for a study of blood T cell repertoires in COVID-19 (dated by TCRdb to the early 2020s). About the study as a whole: Collaborator samples came from the United States, Italy and Spain and covered acute and convalescent phases of COVID-19. The prospective study material was composed of cDNA or gDNA derived from T cells, B-cell-depleted T cells, or PBMCs. The dataset comprised deeply sampled blood TCRbeta repertoires from subjects exposed to, actively infected with, or recovered from COVID-19. The repertoires were made available in a free public database intended to serve as a resource for research on the immune response to SARS-CoV-2. The samples were drawn from the first 160 participants of the ongoing ImmuneRACE study and from 1,254 subjects provided by 6 global collaborators. Nearly every sample came with metadata listing a de-identified subject ID, COVID-19 status, age in years and sex. Where available, HLA class I and class II types were obtained from metadata supplied by the sample provider rather than from assay-based typing. Overall results and qualifications from the work: How much clinical and demographic metadata was included differed by source and by participant, and the metadata was provided uncurated.

Each collaborating institution followed its own protocols to collect whole blood in K2EDTA tubes. For TCRbeta analysis, collaborator samples were shipped as frozen whole blood, as isolated PBMCs, or as DNA extracted from either sample type. About this clone: What antigen it recognizes has not been identified. No base-level quality is on record; no much larger clone is a single base apart.

The immunoSEQ Assay, a bias-controlled multiplex PCR, was used to amplify TCRbeta CDR3 regions from genomic DNA. The study's own analysis went as follows. Within the assay, amplification of reference gene primers was used to estimate how many nucleated cells each sample contained. To quantify the absolute abundance of each unique TCRbeta CDR3 rearrangement, sequence reads were collapsed and filtered. Productive Simpson clonality was computed per sample as the square root of Simpson's diversity index over productive rearrangements. TCRdb provides this immuneACCESS table in a form limited to in-frame rearrangements. Some clones are lacking; in checked studies, under half of them reflect an unresolved V gene, and why the rest are absent is not known. Clone size and the V and J calls come from that table; the DNA yielded D and trimming. This sample gives about 250,000 clones in total; about 86% of them show up just once. 4.5% to 6.5% of the sample rests with the top ten.

This receptor was taken from an elderly man with acute or convalescent COVID-19. The material sequenced was peripheral blood.

DNA sequence: TGCAGTGCTAGTAAGCTAGCGGGGACCGGGGAGCTGTTTTTT. It specifies CSASKLAGTGELFF. This receptor chain uses TRBV20-1 and TRBJ2-2, with 9 bases in between that match TRBD2. At the junction V is shortened by 3 bases and J by 5 bases; bases outside the gene matches: 4. The CDR3 contains 14 residues, cysteine and phenylalanine counted. Left in the record is the CDR3 DNA by itself, 42 bases read in frame from the first base. The germline V gene (reference sequence) yields DFQATT for CDR1 and SNEGSKA for CDR2.